The T cell receptor beta chain under discussion was sequenced for a study of T-cell memory formation after mild COVID-19. Study-level information: Each donor largely had its own TCR clusters. Study-wide points: The appearance of some responding clones in pre-infection memory suggested that cross-reactive memory joined.

Via MiXCR, TCRdb re-called the 5' RACE reads, giving one row per CDR3 protein. There are around 310,000 distinct CDR3 sequences in the sample; 20% to 25% occur only once, and under 25% lies in the top ten. With respect to this clonotype: Its antigen is not known.

The TCR originated in a man aged 18 to 35 who had mild COVID-19 (a few samples of this study predate the infection). Cell type and time point are not known. Sequenced: PBMCs or a T cell subset sorted from them (not recorded which).

The CDR3 DNA is TGTGCCAGCAGATTTGCTGGGGCCAACGTCCTGACTTTC. Protein sequence: CASRFAGANVLTF. The genes are TRBV12-3 or TRBV12-4 and TRBJ2-6; D is uncertain. The CDR3 is 13 amino acids. V lost 6 bases and J 2 bases, leaving 5 bases between the germline ends.